These 30 T cell receptor beta chains originate from one sample sequenced in a study of regulatory T cells in long-lasting Graves disease. Time point defined: newly diagnosed GD, antithyroid drugs for less than 3 months. PBMCs were the source of the RNA used for TCR sequencing. Sequencing libraries for TCR beta were prepared with iRepertoire HTBI primers and Arm-PCR of CDR3 regions. In TCRdb, the multiplex PCR reads were re-called with MiXCR into one record per CDR3 protein. The sample holds about 460,000 distinct CDR3 sequences, roughly 15% seen once. This same sample was also taken into another study, of T cells in Graves' hyperthyroidism and ophthalmopathy.

Sequenced here: peripheral blood mononuclear cells (PBMCs), sampled at new diagnosis, from a patient treated with antithyroid drugs. The source is a woman aged 45-60 years with Graves disease.

This rearrangement joins TRBV29-1 to TRBJ1-1, with unresolved D. CDR1 and CDR2 from the germline V gene are SQVTM and ANQGSEA. V lost 7 bases and J 1 base, leaving 19 bases between the germline ends. The CDR3 spans 15 residues. In DNA, the CDR3 is TGCAGCGGACTGACCTTTAGGGTGGCGAACACTGAAGCTTTCTTT. Its translation is CSGLTFRVANTEAFF.

The V gene is TRBV4-2, the J gene TRBJ2-1; D possibly corresponds to TRBD2 (5 bases). V lost 0 bases and J lost 4, with 7 bases in between. The CDR3 is 14 residues long. Germline V lookup: CDR1 LGHNA, CDR2 YNFKEQ. As DNA, the CDR3 is TGTGCCAGCAGCCAAGAGAGCGGTTACAATGAGCAGTTCTTC. It translates to CASSQESGYNEQFF.

The table lists this clonotype with many counts. This rearrangement joins TRBV3-1 to TRBJ2-1; no clear D. Per the germline V gene, CDR1 is LGHDT and CDR2 is YNNKEL (reference sequence). This CDR3 region has 17 residues. V was pared by 4 bases and J by 3 bases, with 19 bases between. The CDR3 bases are TGTGCCAGCAGCCTAACAGATCCCCAACGTTTCTACAATGAGCAGTTCTTC. Translating it yields CASSLTDPQRFYNEQFF.

This clonotype was recorded many times. The chain combines TRBV11-2 with TRBJ2-7; tentatively, D is TRBD2 (5 bases). CDR1 and CDR2 (germline): SGHAT, FQNNGV. The CDR3 covers 16 residues. V lost 5 bases, J lost 1 base, and 18 bases lay in between. For the CDR3, the DNA is TGTGCCAGCAGCATACAGTGGGGAGCGTCGTCCTACGAGCAGTACTTC. This gives the protein CASSIQWGASSYEQYF.

The chain is built from TRBV27 and TRBJ2-1; 11 bases agree with TRBD1. CDR1 is MNHEY and CDR2 is SMNVEV in the germline V gene (reference sequence). V lost 5 bases, J lost 2 bases, and 5 bases stayed unmatched. There are 16 residues in the CDR3. Written as DNA, the CDR3 is TGTGCCAGCAGTAACCGGGACAGGGGGACCTACAATGAGCAGTTCTTC. Its translation is CASSNRDRGTYNEQFF.

On this clonotype: Here the CDR3 omits its conserved ending phenylalanine or tryptophan, so a read error is the likely source. The rearrangement links TRBV2 to TRBJ2-6; D possibly corresponds to TRBD1 (6 bases). V lost 6 bases and J lost 1, with 7 bases in between. The CDR3 runs to 14 residues. In germline, CDR1 is SNHLY, CDR2 FYNNEI. The CDR3 DNA is TGTGCCAGCAGCACAGGGTCTGGGGCCAACGTCCTGACTGTC. Translated, it gives CASSTGSGANVLTV.

This clonotype was observed a handful of times. The J gene is TRBJ2-5, the V gene TRBV4-1; 7 positions match TRBD1. Looked up from germline, CDR1 is MGHRA and CDR2 is YSYEKL. The length of the CDR3 is 12 residues. V was clipped by 0 bases and J by 12 bases; unmatched bases: 4. CDR3 nucleotide sequence: TGCGCCAGCAGCCAAGATAGGGGGACAGAGTACTTC. Its protein product is CASSQDRGTEYF.

There are a few counts of this clonotype. This chain uses TRBV7-7 with TRBJ1-5; no reliable D call. This CDR3 contains 15 residues. V lost 1 base and J lost 2, with 9 bases in between. In germline, CDR1 is SSHAT, CDR2 FNYEAQ (reference sequence). The CDR3 nucleotides are TGTGCCAGCAGCTTAGGGATATGGGGCAATCAGCCCCAGCATTTT. This encodes CASSLGIWGNQPQHF.

This clonotype came up many times. The chain employs TRBV3-1 and TRBJ1-1, with D perhaps matching TRBD1 (5 bases). The V gene's germline CDR1 is LGHDT and CDR2 YNNKEL (reference sequence). The CDR3 covers 15 residues. V was trimmed by 4 bases and J by 1 base, leaving 13 bases between them. The CDR3 sequence is CASSPRQLENTEAFF. CDR3 in DNA: TGTGCCAGCAGCCCCCGACAGTTAGAGAACACTGAAGCTTTCTTT.

This clonotype was recorded a few times. V and J are TRBV4-1 and TRBJ2-1, with 8 bases fitting TRBD2. The ends lost 5 bases at V and 7 bases at J; junction bases unmatched: 7. In germline, CDR1 is MGHRA, CDR2 YSYEKL. This CDR3 contains 14 residues. CDR3 loop: CASSIQREPNEQFF. The CDR3 DNA is TGCGCCAGCAGCATACAGCGGGAGCCGAATGAGCAGTTCTTC.

The table lists this clonotype with many counts. This sequence joins TRBV7-9 and TRBJ2-5; D is unresolved. Trimming removed 2 bases from V and 5 bases from J, with 9 bases in between. The CDR3 length is 13 residues. Per germline, CDR1 SEHNR and CDR2 FQNEAQ (reference sequence). CDR3 sequence: CASSLHSVETQYF. The CDR3, as DNA: TGTGCCAGCAGCTTACATAGTGTGGAGACCCAGTACTTC.

Only a few counts were recorded for this clonotype. CDR3 sequence reads: CSVGLAGIRYEQFF. CDR3 nucleotide sequence: TGCAGCGTCGGACTAGCGGGAATTCGGTATGAGCAGTTCTTC. The V gene is TRBV29-1, the J gene TRBJ2-1, with TRBD2 identical over 12 bases. This CDR3 is built from 14 residues. The trim removed 6 bases at V and 8 bases at J, leaving 8 bases unmatched. Germline V gene lookup returns CDR1 SQVTM and CDR2 ANQGSEA.

V and J are TRBV29-1 and TRBJ1-2; possibly TRBD1 for D (6 bases). Trimming cost V 4 bases and J 4 bases, with 25 bases left between them. The length of the CDR3 is 17 residues. Germline CDR1 reads SQVTM; CDR2 reads ANQGSEA. The CDR3 here is CSVAREGNRVLGYGYTF. The CDR3, as DNA: TGCAGCGTTGCCCGAGAAGGGAACAGGGTTTTGGGCTATGGCTACACCTTC. Combining the CDR3 with reference TRBV29-1 and TRBJ1-2 gives the whole variable domain SAVISQKPSRDICQRGTSLTIQCQVDSQVTMMFWYRQQPGQSLTLIATANQGSEATYESGFVIDKFPISRPNLTFSTLTVSNMSPEDSSIYLCSVAREGNRVLGYGYTFGSGTRLTVV.

The sample holds a few counts of this clonotype. The rearrangement joins TRBV14 to TRBJ1-1, with TRBD1 matching 7 bases. The CDR3 is 13 amino acids. Germline CDR1 reads SGHDN; CDR2 reads FVKESK. Trimming took 7 bases from V and 1 from J; bases not matched to a gene: 3. The CDR3 region is CASKGQKNTEAFF. In DNA form, the CDR3 reads TGTGCCAGCAAGGGACAGAAGAACACTGAAGCTTTCTTT.

The table lists this clonotype with many counts. The V and J genes are TRBV7-9 and TRBJ1-4, with 9 bases matching TRBD1. CDR3 length: 14 amino acids. Trimming at V came to 5 bases and at J to 8 bases, leaving 6 bases not matched to a gene. Germline CDR1 and CDR2: SEHNR and FQNEAQ (reference sequence). CDR3 sequence reads: CASSHRDREEKLFF. The CDR3 DNA follows: TGTGCCAGCAGCCACCGGGACAGGGAGGAAAAACTGTTTTTT.

The chain has TRBV9 and TRBJ2-1; D unresolved. V was pared by 3 bases and J by 10 bases, with 14 bases between. The germline gives CDR1 SGDLS, CDR2 YYNGEE. The CDR3 is 13 residues long. CDR3 amino acids: CASSAHRLGEQFF. In DNA, the CDR3 is TGTGCCAGCAGCGCACACCGCCTAGGGGAGCAGTTCTTC.

This clonotype was seen ten or more times. The CDR3 protein is CASSPSTSGGELFF. The CDR3 DNA sequence: TGTGCCAGCAGTCCTTCAACTAGCGGAGGGGAGCTGTTTTTT. V usage is TRBV2 and J usage is TRBJ2-2; the match to TRBD2 covers 8 bases. Losses at the gene ends were 5 bases for V and 8 bases for J; bases not matched to a gene: 7. Germline-derived CDR1 and CDR2 are SNHLY and FYNNEI. The CDR3 length is 14 residues.

This clonotype was seen more than once but under ten times. The chain combines TRBV20-1 with TRBJ2-2; 9 nucleotides match TRBD1. The CDR3 is 15 amino acids. The ends lost 5 bases at V and 7 bases at J; junction bases unmatched: 11. Germline CDR1 DFQATT, CDR2 SNEGSKA (reference sequence). CDR3 coding DNA: TGCAGTGCTGGAAACCGGGACAGGGTTGGCGGGGAGCTGTTTTTT. Its translation is CSAGNRDRVGGELFF.

This clonotype was recorded many times. V is TRBV30 and J is TRBJ1-1; 8 nucleotides match TRBD1. Germline loops: CDR1 GTSNPN, CDR2 SVGIG (reference sequence). CDR3 size: 13 residues. Unmatched junction bases numbered 3, after V lost 2 bases and J lost 4 bases. This chain's CDR3 is CAWSRQGATEAFF. CDR3 bases: TGTGCCTGGAGTAGGCAGGGGGCCACTGAAGCTTTCTTT.

The chain joins TRBV19 to TRBJ2-7; D possibly corresponds to TRBD1 (6 bases). Trimming left V 5 bases short and J 6 bases short, with 17 bases between. Germline V lookup: CDR1 LNHDA, CDR2 SQIVND (reference sequence). The CDR3 has 14 amino acids. The chain's CDR3 is CASSYTRDIPEQYF. Written as DNA, the CDR3 is TGTGCCAGTAGTTATACCCGGGACATCCCCGAGCAGTACTTC.

The table lists this clonotype with many counts. The chain carries TRBV2 and TRBJ1-4, with unresolved D. The V end was cut by 2 bases, the J end by 3 bases, with 7 bases between. Germline CDR1 SNHLY, CDR2 FYNNEI. The CDR3 totals 14 residues. The CDR3, as DNA: TGTGCCAGCAGTGAAAGTATAGCTAATGAAAAACTGTTTTTT. This sequence encodes CASSESIANEKLFF.

This rearrangement joins TRBV20-1 to TRBJ2-1; 13 bases line up with TRBD2. J gave up 4 bases and V 3 bases, and 21 bases lay outside the gene matches. The germline V gene encodes CDR1 DFQATT and CDR2 SNEGSKA (reference sequence). The length of the CDR3 is 21 residues. In nucleotides, the CDR3 is TGCAGTGCTAGGTCCGTCTCCGGGACTAGCGGGACCCATGGGACTTACAATGAGCAGTTCTTC. Translating gives CSARSVSGTSGTHGTYNEQFF.

V usage is TRBV6-5 and J usage is TRBJ2-7; D gene ambiguous. CDR1 is MNHEY and CDR2 is SVGAGI in the germline V gene. This CDR3 contains 14 residues. V was shortened by 2 bases and J by 6 bases, with 14 bases between the two germline ends. The CDR3: CASSYPPTRLEQYF. The CDR3 nucleotides are TGTGCCAGCAGTTACCCCCCGACAAGACTCGAGCAGTACTTC.

This clonotype was counted between two and nine times. The rearrangement joins TRBV19 to TRBJ2-2; D remains ambiguous. Germline assignment: CDR1 LNHDA and CDR2 SQIVND (reference sequence). V lost 3 bases and J 3 bases, leaving 14 bases between the germline ends. This CDR3 has 16 amino acids. The CDR3 DNA sequence: TGTGCCAGTAGTATTGGGATACAGAGCTACACCGGGGAGCTGTTTTTT. It yields the protein CASSIGIQSYTGELFF.

The chain combines TRBV29-1 with TRBJ2-7; D may correspond to TRBD1 or TRBD2 (5 bases each). The CDR3 has 12 residues. V gave up 4 bases and J gave up 4 bases, with 11 bases separating them. CDR1 SQVTM and CDR2 ANQGSEA come from the germline V gene. In DNA form, the CDR3 reads TGCAGCGTTGGGGGACGAGGATACGAGCAGTACTTC. Translating it yields CSVGGRGYEQYF.

This clonotype came up many times. This chain connects TRBV20-1 to TRBJ2-1; 8 bases map to TRBD2. CDR3 length equals 13 residues. Germline loops: CDR1 DFQATT, CDR2 SNEGSKA (reference sequence). V gave up 6 bases and J gave up 12 bases; unmatched junction bases: 13. CDR3 sequence reads: CSARPGLDIRQFF. CDR3 nucleotides: TGCAGTGCGAGACCGGGACTAGATATCCGGCAGTTCTTC.

This clonotype was counted many times. The V call is TRBV28, the J call TRBJ2-7; 7 bases align to TRBD2. After removal of 7 bases from V and 0 bases from J, the junction contained 6 bases not matched to a gene. This CDR3 has 14 residues. Looked up from germline, CDR1 is MDHEN and CDR2 is SYDVKM. CDR3 in DNA: TGTGCCAGCAAGGAAGCGGGGAGCTCCTACGAGCAGTACTTC. Translation: CASKEAGSSYEQYF. Full variable domain (remainder filled in from reference TRBV28 and TRBJ2-7): DVKVTQSSRYLVKRTGEKVFLECVQDMDHENMFWYRQDPGLGLRLIYFSYDVKMKEKGDIPEGYSVSREKKERFSLILESASTNQTSMYLCASKEAGSSYEQYFGPGTRLTVT.

A word on this clonotype: A single base separates this from a much larger clone, so it may be a read error. The V and J genes are TRBV6-1 and TRBJ1-5; 7 nucleotides line up with TRBD1. The CDR3 has 14 residues. Germline trimming cut 6 bases from V and 6 bases from J; bases unmatched to any gene: 8. Germline loops: CDR1 MNHNS, CDR2 SASEGT. CDR3 in amino acids: CASRGSTGVQPQHF. In nucleotides, the CDR3 is TGTGCCAGCAGAGGAAGCACAGGGGTTCAGCCCCAGCATTTT.

The V gene is TRBV5-1, the J gene TRBJ2-7; D is possibly TRBD2 (5 bases). The CDR3 sequence is 14 residues long. Trimming removed 1 base from V and 2 bases from J, with 10 bases in between. Per the germline V gene, CDR1 is SGHRS and CDR2 is YFSETQ. CDR3 DNA sequence: TGCGCCAGCAGCTTGCGACTACCCCCCTACGAGCAGTACTTC. Translating gives CASSLRLPPYEQYF.

This chain connects TRBV30 to TRBJ1-4; TRBD1 is a possible D gene (5 bases). V was trimmed by 2 bases and J by 3 bases, leaving 13 bases between them. The CDR3 runs 15 residues. Germline V gene sequence: CDR1 GTSNPN, CDR2 SVGIG (reference sequence). CDR3 sequence (DNA): TGTGCCTGGAGTCCTCGACAGTTTTCTAATGAAAAACTGTTTTTT. It codes for CAWSPRQFSNEKLFF.